The clone carrying this T cell receptor (beta chain) appeared a few times. The record originates from a study of blood T cell repertoires in COVID-19. The method was immunoSEQ multiplex PCR; TCRdb's version includes in-frame clones alone and lacks a portion of them. The profile shows 130,000 to 150,000 clones, approximately 84% of them singletons. V gave up 3 bases and J gave up 3 bases; unmatched junction bases: 1. The CDR3 is 14 residues long. Germline V gene data show CDR1 as GTSNPN and CDR2 as SVGIG (reference sequence). V gene TRBV30 combines with J gene TRBJ2-3; 12 bases align to TRBD2. The sequence was collected from a human donor in a cohort sampled during active COVID-19. Sequencing input: peripheral blood. CDR3 loop: CAWRGLAGTDTQYF. The CDR3 DNA follows: TGTGCCTGGAGGGGACTAGCGGGTACAGATACGCAGTATTTT.